The rows below give T cell receptor beta chains drawn from one sample of a study of response to subunit inactivated influenza vaccine. MiXCR, applied by TCRdb to the RT-PCR reads, yields one record per CDR3 protein. The repertoire has fewer than 600,000 distinct CDR3 sequences, approximately 7.7% of them found once; the top ten carry around 12%. The specimen was PBMCs from blood, collected around 25 months after vaccination. The receptors were sampled from a man aged 50-75 years who received an inactivated influenza vaccine. The CDR3 runs from the conserved cysteine through the conserved F or W. A D gene is named only where the DNA matches it firmly. Expanded clones are given a class, and other clones once, few, many or no size at all.

d_call,v_call,j_call,clone_size,cdr3_aa,cdr3_nt
TRBD1,TRBV20-1,TRBJ2-1,-,CSASAGTGSYNEQFF,TGCAGTGCTAGTGCTGGGACAGGGTCCTACAATGAGCAGTTCTTC
-,TRBV20-1,TRBJ2-7,few,CSAQGGVNYEQYF,TGCAGTGCTCAAGGGGGGGTAAACTACGAGCAGTACTTC
-,TRBV11-2,TRBJ2-7,many,CASSPTPGKLYEQYF,TGTGCCAGCAGTCCCACCCCGGGGAAGCTCTACGAGCAGTACTTC
-,TRBV9,TRBJ2-3,-,CASSSSVAGLPDTRYF,TGTGCCAGCAGCTCCTCCGTGGCAGGTCTCCCAGATACGCGGTATTTT
TRBD2,TRBV20-1,TRBJ2-7,few,CSARFAGGLLPYEQYF,TGCAGTGCTAGATTTGCGGGAGGGCTGCTTCCCTACGAGCAGTACTTC
-,TRBV27,TRBJ2-7,many,CASSLQGTYEQYF,TGCGCCAGCAGCTTACAAGGAACCTACGAGCAGTACTTC
-,TRBV28,TRBJ2-1,few,CASSLWANEQFF,TGTGCCAGCAGTTTATGGGCGAATGAGCAGTTCTTC
-,TRBV7-9,TRBJ2-1,many,CASSLLGESYNEQFF,TGTGCCAGCAGCTTACTAGGGGAGTCCTACAATGAGCAGTTCTTC
-,TRBV7-9,TRBJ1-1,many,CASSLSGDLNTEAFF,TGTGCCAGCAGCTTATCGGGGGACCTGAACACTGAAGCTTTCTTT
-,TRBV12-3/TRBV12-4,TRBJ2-2,-,CASREGVGTGELFF,TGTGCCAGCAGGGAGGGAGTCGGGACCGGGGAGCTGTTTTTT
-,TRBV29-1,TRBJ1-3,-,CSAGGGVLGNTIYF,TGCAGCGCCGGTGGTGGGGTACTAGGAAACACCATATATTTT
-,TRBV21-1,TRBJ1-1,few,CASSKRDRGDDGDTEAFF,TGTGCCAGCAGCAAAAGGGACAGGGGGGACGACGGGGACACTGAAGCTTTCTTT
TRBD2,TRBV5-4,TRBJ2-3,few,CASSGGLAGAPSTDTQYF,TGTGCCAGCAGCGGGGGACTAGCGGGGGCCCCTAGCACAGATACGCAGTATTTT
-,TRBV7-9,TRBJ2-1,few,CASSFPGERAEQFF,TGTGCCAGCAGCTTCCCGGGCGAGAGGGCTGAGCAGTTCTTC
TRBD1,TRBV10-3,TRBJ2-3,many,CAISPGTGQADTQYF,TGTGCCATCAGTCCCGGGACAGGGCAAGCAGATACGCAGTATTTT
-,TRBV20-1,TRBJ1-1,-,CSARDLGGGTEAFF,TGCAGTGCTAGAGATCTAGGGGGAGGAACTGAAGCTTTCTTT
TRBD2,TRBV20-1,TRBJ2-7,few,CSATGTSESPDEQYF,TGCAGTGCTACCGGGACTAGCGAGTCCCCCGACGAGCAGTACTTC
-,TRBV7-8,TRBJ2-1,-,CASRQEGNEKFF,TGTGCCAGCAGGCAGGAGGGCAATGAGAAGTTCTTC
TRBD2,TRBV5-1,TRBJ2-5,few,CASSLVGLAGPETQYF,TGCGCCAGCAGCTTGGTAGGACTAGCGGGACCCGAGACCCAGTACTTC
-,TRBV7-2,TRBJ2-7,few,CASSRNQGYEQYF,TGTGCCAGCAGCAGAAATCAGGGCTACGAGCAGTACTTC
TRBD2,TRBV28,TRBJ2-7,-,CASSPGGRASEQYF,TGTGCCAGCAGTCCTGGCGGGAGGGCCTCCGAGCAGTACTTC
TRBD1,TRBV5-1,TRBJ2-6,many,CASSSTGFGANVLTF,TGCGCCAGCAGCTCGACAGGGTTCGGGGCCAACGTCCTGACTTTC
-,TRBV20-1,TRBJ1-2,few,CSARPQGLLGYTF,TGCAGTGCTAGGCCCCAGGGTTTACTCGGCTACACCTTC
TRBD2,TRBV12-3/TRBV12-4,TRBJ2-1,many,CASRYRTSGKDSYNEQFF,TGTGCCAGCAGGTACCGGACTAGCGGGAAAGACTCCTACAATGAGCAGTTCTTC
-,TRBV6-2/TRBV6-3,TRBJ2-3,many,CASKRDSADTQYF,TGTGCCAGCAAGAGAGACTCCGCAGATACGCAGTATTTT
-,TRBV6-4,TRBJ2-1,few,CASSDGGTPGGNEQFF,TGTGCCAGCAGTGATGGGGGGACTCCAGGAGGCAATGAGCAGTTCTTC
TRBD2,TRBV4-2,TRBJ2-7,few,CASSQGAGAHDEQYF,TGTGCCAGCAGCCAAGGAGCGGGAGCTCACGACGAGCAGTACTTC
-,TRBV27,TRBJ1-2,-,CASSRAPGTYGYTF,TGTGCCAGCAGTAGAGCACCGGGAACCTATGGCTACACCTTC